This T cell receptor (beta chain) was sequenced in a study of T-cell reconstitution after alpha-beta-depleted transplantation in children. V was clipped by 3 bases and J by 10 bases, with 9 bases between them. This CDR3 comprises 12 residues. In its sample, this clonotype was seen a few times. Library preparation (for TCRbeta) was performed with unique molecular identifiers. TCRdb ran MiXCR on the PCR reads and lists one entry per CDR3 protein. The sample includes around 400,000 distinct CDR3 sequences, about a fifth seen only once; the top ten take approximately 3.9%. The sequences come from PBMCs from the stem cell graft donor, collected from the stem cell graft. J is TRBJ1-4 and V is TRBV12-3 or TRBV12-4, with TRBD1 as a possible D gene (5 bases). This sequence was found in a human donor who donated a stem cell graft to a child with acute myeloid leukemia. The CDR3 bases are TGTGCCAGCAGTTTCGGGGCGCCAAAACTGTTTTTT. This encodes CASSFGAPKLFF.